Listed here are 18 T cell receptor beta chains from one sample, sequenced in a study of CD8+ T cells in alopecia areata. It was cDNA, reverse transcribed from extracted RNA, that served as the sequencing template. Sequencing was performed with immunoSEQ multiplex PCR; in TCRdb, only in-frame clones are kept and a portion is missing. Of around 140,000 clones listed, approximately 49% are singletons. The material was CD4+ T cells sorted from blood, obtained at week 0. The receptors stem from a human donor with alopecia areata.

The chain combines TRBV5-1 with TRBJ2-7, with D possibly matching TRBD1 (5 bases). The germline gives CDR1 SGHRS, CDR2 YFSETQ. The CDR3 is made up of 12 amino acids. V was trimmed by 7 bases and J by 6 bases, leaving 14 bases between them. The CDR3 nucleotides read TGCGCCAGCCAGGGAAACGTGGGCGAGCAGTACTTC. Its protein is CASQGNVGEQYF.

The V gene is TRBV6-6, the J gene TRBJ2-7, with 9 bases matching TRBD2. The CDR3 contains 13 residues. V was clipped by 7 bases and J by 6 bases; unmatched bases: 7. Germline loops: CDR1 MNHNY, CDR2 SVGAGI (reference sequence). The CDR3 sequence is CASKVAGVGEQYF. CDR3 in DNA: TGTGCCAGCAAGGTAGCGGGAGTTGGCGAGCAGTACTTC.

This sequence joins TRBV7-2 and TRBJ2-6, with 9 bases matching TRBD2. Trimming at V came to 5 bases and at J to 0 bases, leaving 5 bases not matched to a gene. Germline CDR1 reads SGHTA; CDR2 reads FQGNSA. The CDR3 contains 17 residues. The CDR3 DNA follows: TGTGCCAGCAGCCCCTTTAGCGGGAGCTCTGGGGCCAACGTCCTGACTTTC. Its translation: CASSPFSGSSGANVLTF.

The chain is built from TRBV30 and TRBJ2-5; TRBD2 agrees at 7 bases. The germline CDR1 and CDR2 sequences are GTSNPN and SVGIG (reference sequence). V gave up 5 bases and J gave up 4 bases; unmatched junction bases: 7. This CDR3 region has 13 residues. The DNA of the CDR3 is TGTGCCTGGGAACGGGGGGTTCGAGAGACCCAGTACTTC. As protein: CAWERGVRETQYF.

The rearrangement uses TRBV2 and TRBJ2-5, with TRBD1 matching 7 bases. From germline, CDR1 is SNHLY and CDR2 FYNNEI. The length of the CDR3 is 13 residues. The J segment lost 2 bases and the V segment lost 4 bases, leaving 1 base of the junction unmatched. The CDR3 loop reads CASSAGQQETQYF. The DNA of the CDR3 is TGTGCCAGCAGTGCGGGACAGCAAGAGACCCAGTACTTC.

This sequence joins TRBV7-9 and TRBJ1-2; unclear D gene. The CDR3 runs 13 residues. The germline V and J ends were trimmed by 3 bases and 8 bases, with 13 bases remaining between them. CDR1 is SEHNR, CDR2 FQNEAQ, per germline (reference sequence). CDR3: CASSFIGEGGYTF. The CDR3 nucleotides are TGTGCCAGCAGCTTCATTGGGGAGGGAGGCTACACCTTC.

This clone was seen a few times. The CDR3 region has the DNA TGTGCCTGTAGCCCAGGAGATACGCAGTATTTT. Translation: CACSPGDTQYF. This rearrangement joins TRBV30 to TRBJ2-3; D not certain. The CDR3 has 11 residues. The germline gives CDR1 GTSNPN, CDR2 SVGIG (reference sequence). Between the trimmed V and J ends, which lost 6 bases and 5 bases, there was a span of 9 bases.

The rearrangement links TRBV18 to TRBJ1-5; D gene ambiguous. V was trimmed by 3 bases and J by 6 bases, leaving 6 bases between them. Germline values: CDR1 KGHSH, CDR2 LQKENI. The CDR3 is 12 residues long. CDR3 sequence reads: CASSPSGQPQHF. CDR3 DNA: TGTGCCAGCTCACCGTCGGGTCAGCCCCAGCATTTT. Combining the CDR3 with reference TRBV18 and TRBJ1-5 gives the whole variable domain NAGVMQNPRHLVRRRGQEARLRCSPMKGHSHVYWYRQLPEEGLKFMVYLQKENIIDESGMPKERFSAEFPKEGPSILRIQQVVRGDSAAYFCASSPSGQPQHFGDGTRLSIL.

The chain links TRBV29-1 to TRBJ2-7, with D perhaps TRBD1 (6 bases). The CDR3 length is 12 residues. V shed 7 bases and J shed 6 bases, with 16 bases lying between them. Germline V gene data show CDR1 as SQVTM and CDR2 as ANQGSEA. The CDR3 region is CSGLTGFGEQYF. CDR3 nucleotide sequence: TGCAGCGGCCTAACAGGGTTTGGCGAGCAGTACTTC.

The gene calls are TRBV7-8 and TRBJ2-3, with 7 positions matching TRBD2. Trimming at V came to 1 base and at J to 10 bases, leaving 5 bases not matched to a gene. Germline V CDR1 and CDR2: SGHVS, FQNEAQ. The CDR3 sequence is 13 residues long. Here the CDR3 reads CASSLGGLVAQYF. The CDR3 bases are TGTGCCAGCAGCTTAGGCGGACTAGTGGCGCAGTATTTT. Using reference TRBV7-8 and TRBJ2-3 for the parts outside the CDR3, the full variable domain is GAGVSQSPRYKVAKRGQDVALRCDPISGHVSLFWYQQALGQGPEFLTYFQNEAQLDKSGLPSDRFFAERPEGSVSTLKIQRTQQEDSAVYLCASSLGGLVAQYFGPGTRLTVL.

This clone was seen a few times. The J gene is TRBJ1-3, the V gene TRBV13; D ambiguous. Germline V gene data show CDR1 as PRHDT and CDR2 as FYEKMQ (reference sequence). The CDR3 extends over 12 amino acids. V was trimmed by 4 bases and J by 7 bases, leaving 8 bases between them. CDR3 coding DNA: TGTGCCAGCAGCTGGACCCGGAACACCATATATTTT. This gives the protein CASSWTRNTIYF.

The chain carries TRBV20-1 and TRBJ2-1, with unresolved D. Germline assignment: CDR1 DFQATT and CDR2 SNEGSKA (reference sequence). This CDR3 has 11 residues. Trimming took off 3 bases at V and 9 bases at J, with 9 bases between the two ends. CDR3 loop: CSARASGEQFF. CDR3 nucleotide sequence: TGCAGTGCTAGGGCAAGTGGTGAGCAGTTCTTC.

The genes are TRBV20-1 and TRBJ2-7; tentatively, D is TRBD2 (5 bases). CDR1 DFQATT and CDR2 SNEGSKA come from the germline V gene (reference sequence). Trimming removed 3 bases at V and 9 bases at J, with 9 bases between. The CDR3 totals 10 residues. The CDR3 protein is CSASEGRQYF. CDR3 DNA: TGCAGTGCTAGTGAGGGAAGGCAGTACTTC.

The chain recombines TRBV7-2 with TRBJ2-3; tentatively, D is TRBD2 (6 bases). The CDR3 has 14 residues. Germline V lookup: CDR1 SGHTA, CDR2 FQGNSA. V lost 3 bases to trimming and J lost 4 bases, with 11 bases between them. The CDR3 spells CASSFRLVADTQYF. The CDR3 nucleotides read TGTGCCAGCAGCTTCAGACTAGTGGCAGATACGCAGTATTTT.

The gene calls are TRBV5-1 and TRBJ2-1; the D gene is possibly TRBD1 (6 bases). This CDR3 contains 13 residues. The V gene's germline CDR1 is SGHRS and CDR2 YFSETQ. V was trimmed by 0 bases and J by 7 bases, leaving 8 bases between them. The CDR3 region has the DNA TGCGCCAGCAGCTTGGACAGGGCGAATGAGCAGTTCTTC. Encoded protein: CASSLDRANEQFF. Drawing the rest from reference TRBV5-1 and TRBJ2-1, the complete variable domain is KAGVTQTPRYLIKTRGQQVTLSCSPISGHRSVSWYQQTPGQGLQFLFEYFSETQRNKGNFPGRFSGRQFSNSRSEMNVSTLELGDSALYLCASSLDRANEQFFGPGTRLTVL.

This clone has more than one count but fewer than ten. The chain links TRBV30 to TRBJ1-2; D gene unclear. V dropped 0 bases and J dropped 4 bases, with 15 bases sitting between them. CDR1 GTSNPN and CDR2 SVGIG come from the germline V gene (reference sequence). The CDR3 is 15 amino acids. This CDR3 reads CAWSVSVQALYGYTF. The CDR3 nucleotides are TGTGCCTGGAGTGTATCAGTCCAGGCCCTCTATGGCTACACCTTC.

The chain is built from TRBV25-1 and TRBJ2-1, with D perhaps TRBD2 (6 bases). V dropped 3 bases and J dropped 2 bases, with 8 bases sitting between them. The CDR3 is made up of 14 amino acids. The germline V gene encodes CDR1 MGHDK and CDR2 SYGVNS. In DNA form, the CDR3 reads TGTGCCAGCAGTGATGGCGGGACCTACAATGAGCAGTTCTTC. Translation: CASSDGGTYNEQFF.

The chain is built from TRBV27 and TRBJ1-5; the match to TRBD1 covers 10 bases. With 5 bases clipped from V and 2 bases from J, the junction kept 9 bases outside the gene matches. From germline, CDR1 is MNHEY and CDR2 SMNVEV (reference sequence). The CDR3 runs 17 residues. The CDR3 DNA reads as TGTGCCAGCAGTCCCGAGACAGGGGGCGTTGGCAATCAGCCCCAGCATTTT. It translates to CASSPETGGVGNQPQHF.